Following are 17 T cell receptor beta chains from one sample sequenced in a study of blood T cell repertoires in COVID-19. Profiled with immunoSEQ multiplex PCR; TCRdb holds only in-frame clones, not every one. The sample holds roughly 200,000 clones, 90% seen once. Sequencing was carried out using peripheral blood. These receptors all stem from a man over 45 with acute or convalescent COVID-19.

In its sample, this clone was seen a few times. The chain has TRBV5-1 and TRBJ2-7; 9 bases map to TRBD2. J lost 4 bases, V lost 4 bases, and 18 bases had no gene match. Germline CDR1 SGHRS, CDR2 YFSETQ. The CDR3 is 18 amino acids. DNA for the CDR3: TGCGCCAGCAGCCCCCAGGGAGGAAGGTCTAGCGGGACGTACGAGCAGTACTTC. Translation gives CASSPQGGRSSGTYEQYF. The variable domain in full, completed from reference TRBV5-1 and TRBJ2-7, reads KAGVTQTPRYLIKTRGQQVTLSCSPISGHRSVSWYQQTPGQGLQFLFEYFSETQRNKGNFPGRFSGRQFSNSRSEMNVSTLELGDSALYLCASSPQGGRSSGTYEQYFGPGTRLTVT.

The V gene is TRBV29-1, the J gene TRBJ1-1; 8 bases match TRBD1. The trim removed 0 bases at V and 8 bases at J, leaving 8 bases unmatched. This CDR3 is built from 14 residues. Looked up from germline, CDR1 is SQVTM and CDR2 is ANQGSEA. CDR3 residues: CSVEDQSGGAEAFF. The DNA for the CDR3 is TGCAGCGTTGAAGATCAATCAGGGGGCGCGGAAGCTTTCTTT.

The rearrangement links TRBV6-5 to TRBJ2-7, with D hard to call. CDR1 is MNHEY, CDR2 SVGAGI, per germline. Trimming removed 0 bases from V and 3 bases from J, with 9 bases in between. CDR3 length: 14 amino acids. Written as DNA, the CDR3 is TGTGCCAGCAGTTACTCGAGTCAGCGCTACGAGCAGTACTTC. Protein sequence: CASSYSSQRYEQYF.

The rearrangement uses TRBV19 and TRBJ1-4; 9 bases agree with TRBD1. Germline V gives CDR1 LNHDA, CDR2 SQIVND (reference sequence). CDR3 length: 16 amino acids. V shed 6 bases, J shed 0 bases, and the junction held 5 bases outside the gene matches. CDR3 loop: CASRIGTGSTNEKLFF. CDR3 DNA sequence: TGTGCCAGTAGGATCGGGACAGGGTCAACTAATGAAAAACTGTTTTTT.

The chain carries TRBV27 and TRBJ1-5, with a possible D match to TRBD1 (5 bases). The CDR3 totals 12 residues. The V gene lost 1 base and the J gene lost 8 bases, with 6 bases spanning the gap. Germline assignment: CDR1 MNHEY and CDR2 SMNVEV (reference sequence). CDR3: CASSLLGEPQHF. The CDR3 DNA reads TGTGCCAGCAGTTTATTAGGGGAGCCCCAGCATTTT.

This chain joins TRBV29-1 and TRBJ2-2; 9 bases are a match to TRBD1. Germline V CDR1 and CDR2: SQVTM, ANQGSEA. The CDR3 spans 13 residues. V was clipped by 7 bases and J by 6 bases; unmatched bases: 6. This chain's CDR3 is CSAGTGISGELFF. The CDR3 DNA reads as TGCAGCGCCGGGACAGGGATCTCCGGGGAGCTGTTTTTT.

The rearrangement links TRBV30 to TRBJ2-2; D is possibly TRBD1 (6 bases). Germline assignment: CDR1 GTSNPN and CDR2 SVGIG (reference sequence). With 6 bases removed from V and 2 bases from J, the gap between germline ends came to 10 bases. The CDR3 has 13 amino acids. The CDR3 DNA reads TGTGCCTGCTACAGGGACAACACCGGGGAGCTGTTTTTT. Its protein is CACYRDNTGELFF.

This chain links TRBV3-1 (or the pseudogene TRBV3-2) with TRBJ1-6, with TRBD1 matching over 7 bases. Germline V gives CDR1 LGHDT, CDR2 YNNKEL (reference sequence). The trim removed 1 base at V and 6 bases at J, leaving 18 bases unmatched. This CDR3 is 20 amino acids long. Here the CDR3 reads CASSQGPTGPSDSLNSPLHF. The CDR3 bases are TGTGCCAGCAGCCAAGGACCGACAGGGCCAAGCGATTCCCTTAATTCACCCCTCCACTTT.

The chain's CDR3 is CASSTGQGRGTQYF. For the CDR3, the DNA is TGTGCCAGCAGTACCGGACAGGGAAGAGGGACCCAGTACTTC. This chain joins TRBV6-5 and TRBJ2-5; 8 nucleotides line up with TRBD1. The CDR3 consists of 14 residues. Trimming removed 5 bases from V and 7 bases from J; junction bases left unmatched: 9. Germline CDR1 reads MNHEY; CDR2 reads SVGAGI.

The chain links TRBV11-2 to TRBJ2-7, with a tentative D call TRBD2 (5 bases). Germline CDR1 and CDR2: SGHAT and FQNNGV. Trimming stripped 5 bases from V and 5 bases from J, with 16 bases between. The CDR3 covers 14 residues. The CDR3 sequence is CASSPGPSGDEQYF. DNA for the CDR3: TGTGCCAGCAGCCCCGGGCCCAGCGGAGACGAGCAGTACTTC.

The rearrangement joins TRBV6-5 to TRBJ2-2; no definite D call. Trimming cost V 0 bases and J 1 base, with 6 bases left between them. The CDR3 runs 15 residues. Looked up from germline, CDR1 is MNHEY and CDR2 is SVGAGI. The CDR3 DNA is TGTGCCAGCAGTTACTCAGCAGGGAACACCGGGGAGCTGTTTTTT. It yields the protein CASSYSAGNTGELFF.

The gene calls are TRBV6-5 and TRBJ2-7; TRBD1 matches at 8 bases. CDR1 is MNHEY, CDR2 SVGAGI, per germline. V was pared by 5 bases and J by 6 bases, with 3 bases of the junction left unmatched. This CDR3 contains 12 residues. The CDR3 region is CASSPQGAEQYF. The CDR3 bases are TGTGCCAGCAGTCCCCAGGGGGCCGAGCAGTACTTC.

The CDR3 DNA reads as TGTGCCAGCAGTTTCTTAGGGACTAATGGCTACACCTTC. Translating gives CASSFLGTNGYTF. This chain links TRBV27 with TRBJ1-2, with a possible D match to TRBD1 (5 bases). Between the trimmed V and J ends, which lost 3 bases and 6 bases, there was a span of 11 bases. Germline V gene sequence: CDR1 MNHEY, CDR2 SMNVEV (reference sequence). The CDR3 totals 13 residues.

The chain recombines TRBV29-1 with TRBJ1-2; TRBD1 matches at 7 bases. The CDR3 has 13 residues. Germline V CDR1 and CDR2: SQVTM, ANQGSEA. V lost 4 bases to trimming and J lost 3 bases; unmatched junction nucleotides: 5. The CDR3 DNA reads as TGCAGCGTTGGACCTGACAGGGACTATGGCTACACCTTC. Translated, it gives CSVGPDRDYGYTF.

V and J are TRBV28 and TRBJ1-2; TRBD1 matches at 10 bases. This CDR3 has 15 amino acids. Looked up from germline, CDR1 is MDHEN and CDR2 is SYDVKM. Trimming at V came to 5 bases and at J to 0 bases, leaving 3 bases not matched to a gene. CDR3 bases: TGTGCCAGCAGTGAGGGGACAGGGGCTAACTATGGCTACACCTTC. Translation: CASSEGTGANYGYTF.

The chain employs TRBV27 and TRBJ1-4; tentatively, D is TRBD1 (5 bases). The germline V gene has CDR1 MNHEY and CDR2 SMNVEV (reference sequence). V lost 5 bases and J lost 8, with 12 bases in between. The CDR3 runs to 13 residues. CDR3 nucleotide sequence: TGTGCCAGCAGTCCAATTGACAGCGAAAAACTGTTTTTT. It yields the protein CASSPIDSEKLFF.

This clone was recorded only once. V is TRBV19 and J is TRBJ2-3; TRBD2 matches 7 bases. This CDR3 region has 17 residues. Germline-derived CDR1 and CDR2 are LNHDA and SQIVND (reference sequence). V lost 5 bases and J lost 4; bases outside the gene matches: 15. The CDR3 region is CASSSPSRAGIADTQYF. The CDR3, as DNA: TGTGCCAGTAGTTCCCCTTCCAGAGCGGGGATAGCAGATACGCAGTATTTT.